This T cell receptor beta chain was recorded in a study of identical twins (TCRdb year 2016). Context from the whole study: TCR alpha and beta repertoires from monozygotic twins, unrelated adults of various ages and cord blood were deep-sequenced to test whether fetal clonotypes persist. Replicate twin experiments were performed at different times using different library preparation protocols to rule out contamination. Summary of the overall study and its limitations: Out-of-frame TCR alpha sequences shared between twins showed an excess of low generation-probability sequences compared with coincidental sharing between unrelated individuals. Zero-insertion analyses could be partly confounded by invariant T cells such as MAIT and iNKT, although diverse VJ usage argued against such confounding for most clonotypes. The excess sharing between twins in beta out-of-frame sequences was weaker because fewer shared sequences reduced the signal-to-noise ratio. Out-of-frame TCR alpha sharing in monozygotic twins was systematically underestimated by recombination models, whereas sharing between unrelated individuals was in agreement with the recombination models. Abundant cord blood beta clonotypes had fewer insertions, young adult naive repertoires showed a similar but weaker trend, and memory repertoires showed no such trend. Because the same donors could not be followed over many years, the conclusions depended on cross-sectional statistical analysis.

Library prep was done by 5' RACE. Sequencing was carried out with an Illumina HiSeq 2000. A universal primer binding site was added through template switching, and the final cDNA carried a unique molecular identifier so that TCR cDNA molecules could be counted accurately. First-strand cDNA for TCR alpha and beta chains was synthesized from specific primers in the conserved constant-segment region. To control for contamination, every cDNA library carried two barcodes: a SMART-Mk sample barcode plus Illumina barcodes. Two successive PCR steps introduced TruSeq adapter sequences along with Illumina sample barcodes. Sequencing of the TCR alpha and beta cDNA libraries was done on the Illumina HiSeq platform using custom primers. From the authors' description of their analysis: MiGEC processed the raw reads to extract unique molecular identifiers, while MiXCR was used to determine the CDR3 positions. For each individual, recombination models were inferred using an EM algorithm with the repgenHMM and IGoR tools. The tcR package in R was used for shared clonotype analysis, with sharing normalized by the product of cloneset sizes. Out-of-frame nonproductive sequences were analyzed to study raw recombination free of thymic and clonal selection effects. The public reads were reanalyzed by TCRdb: fastp trimming at Q25, MiXCR alignment, in-frame beta chains only. Each entry is one CDR3 protein sequence, shown with its most common DNA and genes. TCRdb's processing, not the authors', yielded these V and J calls. Counted in this sample were 520,000 or so distinct CDR3 sequences; 20% to 25% of them appeared once. 0.91% of the sample is taken by the ten largest.

CDR1 and CDR2, per the germline V gene (reference sequence), are LNHNV and YYDKDF. V loses 3 bases of germline sequence and J loses 9 bases, and the interval between the two ends is 6 bases. The CDR3 numbers 11 residues from cysteine through phenylalanine. Only the CDR3 portion is preserved as DNA: 33 bases, with reading frame beginning at the first base. Every donor was a healthy Caucasian. Three pairs of female monozygotic twins, all aged roughly 18 to 30 years, were included in the twin cohort. Positive isolation kits from Invitrogen were used to isolate CD4+ and CD8+ T cell populations. This clonotype showed up just a few times. This clone's antigen is unknown. One base away there is no much larger clone; base qualities are not given. These sequences were also reported in another study, on T cells expressing NK-cell markers. As the second study states: Several donors provided sorted CD3+CD56+NKG2C+, CD3+CD56+NKG2C- and CD3+CD56-NKG2C+ T-cell subsets, whose TCR beta-chain repertoires were profiled. Seven of the eight sequenced donors were HCMV-seropositive and one was HCMV-seronegative. To restrict sorting to alphabetaTCR-expressing T cells, an anti-gammadeltaTCR antibody was added in several experiments. For six donors, the dominant CD3+CD56+NKG2C+ clonotypes were among the top 10 CD8+ clonotypes and accounted for about 1.0-7.5% of CD8+ T cells. Those dominant clonotypes were again the most abundant among CD3+CD56-NKG2C+ cells in a handful of donors, at about 28.3-60.1%. Whether the expanded NKG2C-expressing T cell clones were specific for HCMV antigens remained unclear. The study sequenced eight donors, all healthy volunteers chosen at random: three men and five women. HCMV-specific IgG was detected in serum with a commercial ELISA kit to determine HCMV serostatus. MIGEC was used to demultiplex reads and group the reads by UMI, and MiTCR was used to assemble and quantify clonotypes. To exclude erroneous sequences, any TCR cDNA sequence not supported by at least two reads was discarded. The tcR package was used for downstream repertoire analysis, and clonotypes were matched across fractions by CDR3 nucleotide sequence plus V segment. VDJmatch was used to annotate antigen specificity against VDJdb, with one amino acid substitution in CDR3 permitted.

The specimen sequenced was CD4+ T cells sorted from blood. The chain uses TRBV15 and TRBJ2-1, with no confidently assigned D gene. The sequence was collected from a woman aged 18-29 years in good health. The base sequence is TGTGCCACCAGCAGGCTAAGTGAGCAGTTCTTC. Its protein is CATSRLSEQFF.